This is a list of T cell receptor beta chains from one sample in a study of early T cells in non-severe SARS-CoV-2 infection. TCRdb re-analysed the 5' RACE reads in MiXCR, keeping a single row per CDR3 protein. The data show about 43,000 distinct CDR3 sequences, with approximately 11% seen just once and roughly 9% held by the top ten. Sequenced input: whole blood. These receptor sequences come from an adult who was a healthcare worker with PCR-confirmed SARS-CoV-2 infection or an uninfected control (not recorded which). The CDR3 runs from the conserved cysteine through the conserved F or W. D genes are given only for firm matches. Part of the rows lack a size; the others show once, few, many or a class for expanded clones.

-	TRBV20-1	14	TRBJ2-7	many	TGCAGTACCTATCGACTCGGGAGCTCCTACGAGCAGTACTTC	CSTYRLGSSYEQYF
-	TRBV10-3	13	TRBJ2-7	many	TGTGCCATCAGTCGAAAAGGGGACTACGAGCAGTACTTC	CAISRKGDYEQYF
TRBD1	TRBV4-3	14	TRBJ1-4	-	TGCGCCAGCAGCCAGGGACAGGTCAATGAAAAACTGTTTTTT	CASSQGQVNEKLFF
-	TRBV12-3/TRBV12-4	15	TRBJ2-7	-	TGTGCCAGCAGTTTTAGTCTTGCCAGGACCCCAGAGCAGTACTTC	CASSFSLARTPEQYF
-	TRBV5-1	13	TRBJ2-7	many	TGCGCCAGCAGCTGGAGCGAGTTCTACGAGCAGTACTTC	CASSWSEFYEQYF
-	TRBV6-5	15	TRBJ1-5	-	TGTGCCAGCAGGAAAGCAGGGAGCCTCAATCAGCCCCAGCATTTT	CASRKAGSLNQPQHF
-	TRBV5-6	14	TRBJ1-5	many	TGTGCCAGCAGCCGTACAGCTAGCAATCAGCCCCAGCATTTT	CASSRTASNQPQHF
-	TRBV7-2	11	TRBJ1-1	many	TGTGCCAGCGAGTCGAACACTGAAGCTTTCTTT	CASESNTEAFF
TRBD2	TRBV7-8	16	TRBJ2-1	many	TGTGCCAGCAGCCCGGGGGGACTAGCGGGGTACAATGAGCAGTTCTTC	CASSPGGLAGYNEQFF
-	TRBV6-5	13	TRBJ1-5	many	TGTGCCAGCAGTTACTCACTGGATCAGCCCCAGCATTTT	CASSYSLDQPQHF
TRBD1	TRBV6-5	14	TRBJ1-3	few	TGTGCCAGCAGTTGGGACAGGGATGGAAACACCATATATTTT	CASSWDRDGNTIYF
-	TRBV4-2	17	TRBJ1-5	few	TGTGCCAGCAGCCAAGAAATGCATGGGCAGACCAATCAGCCCCAGCATTTT	CASSQEMHGQTNQPQHF
-	TRBV25-1	20	TRBJ2-1	few	TGTGCCAGCAGTGCCCTGACAGGGGCGGGGGGGGCCAGCTCCTACAATGAGCAGTTCTTC	CASSALTGAGGASSYNEQFF
-	TRBV5-1	15	TRBJ2-5	many	TGCGCCAGCAGCTTGGACCCGCCGGCGAGAGAGACCCAGTACTTC	CASSLDPPARETQYF
TRBD2	TRBV7-9	15	TRBJ2-3	few	TGTGCCAGCAGCTTATTACTAGCGGGCACAGATACGCAGTATTTT	CASSLLLAGTDTQYF
-	TRBV5-3	16	TRBJ1-1	few	TGTGCCAGAAGCTTGCTTTGGGGGGCGCTTGGCACTGAAGCTTTCTTT	CARSLLWGALGTEAFF
-	TRBV29-1	14	TRBJ1-5	many	TGCAGCGTTACGTTTACGGGAGTCGGACAGCCCCAGCATTTT	CSVTFTGVGQPQHF
-	TRBV7-2	17	TRBJ2-6	many	TGTGCCAGCAGCTCCCCCGGGGGGCGCGCTGGGGCCAACGTCCTGACTTTC	CASSSPGGRAGANVLTF
-	TRBV3-1	16	TRBJ2-5	few	TGTGCCAGCAGCCAAGATTTGACGCCCATCGGAGAGACCCAGTACTTC	CASSQDLTPIGETQYF
-	TRBV18	15	TRBJ1-1	-	TGTGCCAGCTCACCATGGGCGGAGATGAACACTGAAGCTTTCTTT	CASSPWAEMNTEAFF
-	TRBV7-9	15	TRBJ2-1	many	TGTGCCAGCAGCCCTCGGTTGGGGACGCACAATGAGCAGTTCTTC	CASSPRLGTHNEQFF
TRBD2	TRBV25-1	15	TRBJ2-7	many	TGTGCCAGCAGTGATACTAGCGGGGGTTTTCGCGAGCAGTACTTC	CASSDTSGGFREQYF
TRBD1	TRBV7-2	15	TRBJ1-2	medium-sized	TGTGCCAGCAGCTTAGGGCAGGGGGCTAACTATGGCTACACCTTC	CASSLGQGANYGYTF
TRBD1	TRBV7-6	15	TRBJ2-5	-	TGTGCCAGCAGCTCACCGACAGGGGGCCAAGAGACCCAGTACTTC	CASSSPTGGQETQYF
TRBD1	TRBV19	16	TRBJ1-5	many	TGTGCCAGTTGTCCTCTGGGACAGGGTAGCAATCAGCCCCAGCATTTT	CASCPLGQGSNQPQHF
-	TRBV12-3/TRBV12-4	12	TRBJ2-1	-	TGTGCCAGCAGACTACCGGGCAATGAGCAGTTCTTC	CASRLPGNEQFF
TRBD1	TRBV5-1	15	TRBJ2-1	many	TGCGCCAGCAGCTCACAGGGGGCCGGCGACAATGAGCAGTTCTTC	CASSSQGAGDNEQFF
-	TRBV5-4	14	TRBJ2-5	few	TGTGCCAGCAGCTTGGGGCAGGGACAAGAGACCCAGTACTTC	CASSLGQGQETQYF
-	TRBV20-1	15	TRBJ1-2	few	TGCAGTGCTAGAGATCATACAGTAGGGGACTATGGCTACACCTTC	CSARDHTVGDYGYTF
-	TRBV19	17	TRBJ2-6	many	TGTGCCAGTAGTATTGACGGTGGAGGTGGTGGGGCCAACGTCCTGACTTTC	CASSIDGGGGGANVLTF